This T cell receptor beta chain was sequenced for a study of T cell repertoires in cytomegalovirus infection. Study in general: Public TCR beta signatures were indicative of both CMV infection and a matching HLA type.

Study results and caveats: Summed public TCR beta family frequency identified CMV carriers bearing the relevant HLA. Clonotypes of TCR beta that were HLA-C-restricted and CMV-specific dominated the ex vivo response.

TCRdb re-called the reads through MiXCR, storing one row per CDR3 protein. The data contain more than 500,000 distinct CDR3 sequences, 16% of them seen just once; the ten biggest clones take up approximately 24%. Many counts were recorded for this clonotype. No antigen is known for it. Input material: CD8+ T cells from PBMCs. The sequence came from a human donor in good health (CMV status not recorded). Some clones in this sample may be carry-over from other donors' samples.

The CDR3 here is CASSSPARRQTSTDTQYF. The CDR3 nucleotides read TGTGCCAGCAGCTCCCCCGCAAGGCGGCAGACTAGCACAGATACGCAGTATTTT. This chain connects TRBV7-9 to TRBJ2-3; the D is unclear. Trimming took off 4 bases at V and 0 bases at J, with 20 bases between the two ends. The CDR3 contains 18 residues. In germline, CDR1 is SEHNR, CDR2 FQNEAQ (reference sequence).